The T cell receptor (beta chain) under discussion was sequenced for a study of low-dose radiotherapy and immunotherapy resistance in tumors. As for the study in general: The fractionation for Cohort 1 was 0.5 Gy per fraction every 2 weeks, totaling 6.5 Gy. On an every-two-weeks schedule, patients received intravenous nivolumab 240 mg, along with ipilimumab 1 mg/kg every six weeks.

Germline loops: CDR1 ENHRY, CDR2 SYGVKD. Trimming removed 5 bases from V and 7 bases from J; junction bases left unmatched: 6. The CDR3 runs to 15 residues. cDNA synthesis used a TRAV/TRBV-specific primer set for both chains. TCR amplification used roughly 18 PCR cycles, a constant-region primer and a V-primer adapter. TCRdb independently ran MiXCR on the reads; one entry per CDR3 protein. The repertoire holds around 99,000 distinct CDR3 sequences, more than 7.5% seen once, with more than 0.85% in the top ten. Time point in this sample: before trial treatment. Donors were treated with nivolumab, ipilimumab, aspirin, and low-dose cyclophosphamide and radiotherapy.

This sequence was found in a male donor with prostate cancer. The sequences come from PBMCs, collected before treatment. The chain has TRBV10-3 and TRBJ1-6; 9 positions match TRBD1. The CDR3 region is CAISKGTGLNSPLHF. The CDR3 DNA follows: TGTGCCATCAGTAAGGGGACAGGGCTGAATTCACCCCTCCACTTT.